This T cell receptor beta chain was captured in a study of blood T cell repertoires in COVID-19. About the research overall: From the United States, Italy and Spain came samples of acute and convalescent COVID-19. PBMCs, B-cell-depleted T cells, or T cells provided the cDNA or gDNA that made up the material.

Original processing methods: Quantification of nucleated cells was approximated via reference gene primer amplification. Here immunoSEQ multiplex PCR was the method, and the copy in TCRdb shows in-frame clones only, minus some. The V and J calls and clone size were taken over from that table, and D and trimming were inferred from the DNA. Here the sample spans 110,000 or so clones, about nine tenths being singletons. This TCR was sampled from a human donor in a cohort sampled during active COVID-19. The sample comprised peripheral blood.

The CDR3 here is CASSQDKASDQETQYF. DNA of the CDR3: TGCGCCAGCAGCCAAGATAAGGCTAGCGACCAAGAGACCCAGTACTTC. The chain couples TRBV4-1 to TRBJ2-5, with a possible D match to TRBD2 (6 bases). Trimming took 0 bases from V and 0 from J, leaving 11 bases between them. The CDR3 has 16 amino acids. Per germline, CDR1 MGHRA and CDR2 YSYEKL.